These 23 T cell receptor beta chains originate from one sample sequenced in a study of shared clonotypes between healthy human individuals. TCRdb's table, derived via immunoSEQ multiplex PCR, lists solely in-frame clones and lacks some. The data show approximately 470,000 clones, 70% to 85% seen once. The specimen was PBMCs. The receptor source for this set is a woman aged 40 to 55 in good health. Some clones in this sample may be carry-over from other donors' samples.

This clone was observed a few times. V is TRBV30 and J is TRBJ2-7; weak D call: TRBD1 (7 bases). Per germline, CDR1 GTSNPN and CDR2 SVGIG (reference sequence). Trimming removed 7 bases at V and 2 bases at J, with 15 bases between. CDR3 length: 13 residues. The CDR3 spells CASQGGYTYEQYF. CDR3 DNA: TGTGCCTCCCAGGGGGGTTACACCTACGAGCAGTACTTC.

This chain joins TRBV28 and TRBJ2-7; D uncertain. Germline V gene sequence: CDR1 MDHEN, CDR2 SYDVKM. Between the trimmed V and J ends, which lost 3 bases and 5 bases, there was a span of 14 bases. The CDR3 consists of 14 residues. In nucleotides, the CDR3 is TGTGCCAGCAGTTTTCCCTCCCCGGTGAACGAGCAGTACTTC. It encodes CASSFPSPVNEQYF.

V is TRBV6-1 and J is TRBJ2-7; D not certain. Trimming took 8 bases from V and 6 from J, leaving 17 bases between them. This CDR3 contains 13 residues. Per germline, CDR1 MNHNS and CDR2 SASEGT. CDR3 DNA: TGTGCCAGCGGCAGGACGCCTTCCCCCGAGCAGTACTTC. This translates into CASGRTPSPEQYF.

The V call is TRBV28, the J call TRBJ2-7, with D perhaps TRBD1 (6 bases). Germline-derived CDR1 and CDR2 are MDHEN and SYDVKM. The V end was cut by 7 bases, the J end by 3 bases, with 10 bases between. CDR3 length equals 12 residues. The CDR3 DNA is TGTGCCAGCAAACAAGGGGGCTACGAGCAGTACTTC. Translating it yields CASKQGGYEQYF.

This chain uses TRBV5-6 with TRBJ2-1; 9 bases map to TRBD1. The V gene's germline CDR1 is SGHDT and CDR2 YYEEEE. This CDR3 comprises 15 residues. J was trimmed by 5 bases and V by 2 bases; bases with no gene match: 5. The CDR3: CASSFFWDRDNEQFF. The DNA for the CDR3 is TGTGCCAGCAGCTTTTTCTGGGACAGGGACAATGAGCAGTTCTTC.

The V gene is TRBV28, the J gene TRBJ1-5; 7 bases match TRBD1. Germline V lookup: CDR1 MDHEN, CDR2 SYDVKM. Trimming cost V 11 bases and J 2 bases; bases outside gene matches: 6. The CDR3 is 13 amino acids. CDR3 sequence: CALQGIGNQPQHF. DNA of the CDR3: TGTGCCCTACAGGGGATAGGCAATCAGCCCCAGCATTTT.

The chain employs TRBV27 and TRBJ2-5; 10 bases are a match to TRBD1. The CDR3 contains 13 residues. Germline V gene lookup returns CDR1 MNHEY and CDR2 SMNVEV (reference sequence). Trimming cost V 3 bases and J 7 bases; bases outside gene matches: 2. The CDR3 DNA is TGTGCCAGCAGTTTGGGACAGGGGTCGACCCAGTACTTC. It codes for CASSLGQGSTQYF.

V gene TRBV19 combines with J gene TRBJ1-1, with TRBD1 matching 8 bases. Germline CDR1 is LNHDA and CDR2 is SQIVND (reference sequence). V lost 8 bases and J lost 3; bases outside the gene matches: 11. This CDR3 comprises 15 residues. The CDR3 DNA sequence: TGTGCCAGTGGGTCCAGGGGGCGTAAGGACACTGAAGCTTTCTTT. Its protein is CASGSRGRKDTEAFF.

The chain employs TRBV11-2 and TRBJ2-1, with 7 positions matching TRBD1. The CDR3 has 14 residues. The germline V gene has CDR1 SGHAT and CDR2 FQNNGV. J was trimmed by 7 bases and V by 2 bases; bases with no gene match: 5. The CDR3 is CASSLNRGENEQFF. CDR3 coding DNA: TGTGCCAGCAGCTTAAACAGGGGTGAAAATGAGCAGTTCTTC.

The chain links TRBV19 to TRBJ1-2, with unresolved D. The CDR3 totals 15 residues. The germline V gene has CDR1 LNHDA and CDR2 SQIVND (reference sequence). V shed 1 base and J shed 0 bases, with 9 bases lying between them. CDR3 region: CASSIVAVANYGYTF. CDR3 coding DNA: TGTGCCAGTAGTATAGTGGCAGTTGCTAACTATGGCTACACCTTC.

The chain is built from TRBV2 and TRBJ2-7, with a possible D match to TRBD1 (5 bases). Trimming removed 5 bases from V and 6 bases from J, with 11 bases in between. Per the germline V gene, CDR1 is SNHLY and CDR2 is FYNNEI. The CDR3 runs 12 residues. CDR3 nucleotide sequence: TGTGCCAGCAGTCAGACAGCTTCCGAGCAGTACTTC. Translation: CASSQTASEQYF.

This clone was recorded at least ten times. This chain links TRBV10-3 with TRBJ2-1; TRBD2 matches 11 bases. Germline CDR1 is ENHRY and CDR2 is SYGVKD. The CDR3 is made up of 14 amino acids. J lost 4 bases, V lost 6 bases, and 2 bases had no gene match. The CDR3 DNA is TGTGCCATCAGGACTAGCGGGATATACAATGAGCAGTTCTTC. Amino acids: CAIRTSGIYNEQFF.

J is TRBJ2-4 and V is TRBV7-8; D may be TRBD2 (5 bases). Trimming removed 3 bases from V and 5 bases from J, with 11 bases in between. This CDR3 has 14 amino acids. The germline V gene encodes CDR1 SGHVS and CDR2 FQNEAQ. In DNA form, the CDR3 reads TGTGCCAGCAGCTTCATGGGAGTTGAAAACATTCAGTACTTC. Translating it yields CASSFMGVENIQYF.

The chain has TRBV6-6 and TRBJ2-1, with 9 nucleotides matching TRBD1. This CDR3 contains 16 residues. Germline CDR1 and CDR2: MNHNY and SVGAGI (reference sequence). V gave up 3 bases and J gave up 9 bases; unmatched junction bases: 12. CDR3 nucleotide sequence: TGTGCCAGCAGTTATTCTCCCCGGACAGGGGATGTTGAGCAGTTCTTC. Its protein product is CASSYSPRTGDVEQFF.

The CDR3 region has the DNA TGTGCCAGCAGTGAACACAGGGACTATGGCTACACCTTC. This encodes CASSEHRDYGYTF. The rearrangement joins TRBV6-1 to TRBJ1-2, with D possibly matching TRBD1 (6 bases). V was clipped by 2 bases and J by 3 bases, with 7 bases between them. Germline CDR1 and CDR2: MNHNS and SASEGT. The CDR3 spans 13 residues.

As regards this clone: A far larger clone differs by one base, so this is likely a read error. The rearrangement uses TRBV5-1 and TRBJ1-5; maybe TRBD1 (6 bases). Germline V gene data show CDR1 as SGHRS and CDR2 as YFSETQ. The germline V and J ends were trimmed by 2 bases and 7 bases, with 16 bases remaining between them. The length of the CDR3 is 15 residues. The CDR3 region is CASSLSNRVRQPQHF. The DNA of the CDR3 is TGCGCCAGCAGCTTAAGCAACAGGGTTCGCCAGCCCCAGCATTTT.

V is TRBV5-8 and J is TRBJ2-2; no reliable D call. V shed 0 bases and J shed 2 bases, with 14 bases lying between them. The CDR3 loop spans 17 amino acids. Germline V gene data show CDR1 as SGHTS and CDR2 as YDEGEE. CDR3 sequence: CASSLATAIGNTGELFF. Here the CDR3 DNA reads TGTGCCAGCAGCTTGGCCACAGCGATCGGTAACACCGGGGAGCTGTTTTTT.

The chain employs TRBV7-3 and TRBJ1-4, with 7 bases matching TRBD1. The CDR3 extends over 18 amino acids. The J segment lost 7 bases and the V segment lost 5 bases, leaving 19 bases of the junction unmatched. From germline, CDR1 is SGHTA and CDR2 FQGTGA. In DNA, the CDR3 is TGTGCCAGCAGCACTCACCCTCAGTCCCAGGGGGTCGCTGAAAAACTGTTTTTT. Protein: CASSTHPQSQGVAEKLFF.

The rearrangement links TRBV7-9 to TRBJ2-1; TRBD2 aligns across 9 bases. This CDR3 region has 16 residues. V shed 6 bases, J shed 2 bases, and the junction held 8 bases outside the gene matches. Germline assignment: CDR1 SEHNR and CDR2 FQNEAQ (reference sequence). This chain's CDR3 is CASRPPAGGPYNEQFF. CDR3 DNA sequence: TGTGCCAGCAGACCCCCAGCGGGAGGACCCTACAATGAGCAGTTCTTC. The full variable domain, rest sourced from reference TRBV7-9 and TRBJ2-1, is DTGVSQNPRHKITKRGQNVTFRCDPISEHNRLYWYRQTLGQGPEFLTYFQNEAQLEKSRLLSDRFSAERPKGSFSTLEIQRTEQGDSAMYLCASRPPAGGPYNEQFFGPGTRLTVL.

The chain links TRBV10-3 to TRBJ2-1; D could derive from TRBD1 or TRBD2 (6 bases each). Germline lookup yields CDR1 ENHRY and CDR2 SYGVKD. This CDR3 has 17 residues. V was pared by 0 bases and J by 0 bases, with 12 bases between. The CDR3, as DNA: TGTGCCATCAGTGAGTCCGGGGGCCTAAGCTCCTACAATGAGCAGTTCTTC. This sequence encodes CAISESGGLSSYNEQFF.

V usage is TRBV19 and J usage is TRBJ2-6, with a weak D call TRBD1 (6 bases). Between the trimmed V and J ends, which lost 4 bases and 4 bases, there was a span of 8 bases. The length of the CDR3 is 14 residues. Germline assignment: CDR1 LNHDA and CDR2 SQIVND (reference sequence). CDR3 amino acids: CASSTGVGANVLTF. CDR3 nucleotide sequence: TGTGCCAGTAGTACAGGGGTCGGGGCCAACGTCCTGACTTTC.

In the case of this clone: The same CDR3 can be traced to other DNA sequences in this sample. The rearrangement uses TRBV5-1 and TRBJ2-3; no definite D call. CDR1 is SGHRS and CDR2 is YFSETQ in the germline V gene. This CDR3 is built from 14 residues. Trimming removed 0 bases from V and 4 bases from J, with 9 bases in between. CDR3 region: CASSLEASADTQYF. DNA of the CDR3: TGCGCCAGCAGCTTGGAGGCTAGTGCAGATACGCAGTATTTT. Combining the CDR3 with reference TRBV5-1 and TRBJ2-3 gives the whole variable domain KAGVTQTPRYLIKTRGQQVTLSCSPISGHRSVSWYQQTPGQGLQFLFEYFSETQRNKGNFPGRFSGRQFSNSRSEMNVSTLELGDSALYLCASSLEASADTQYFGPGTRLTVL.

This clone has just one count. J is TRBJ1-6 and V is TRBV5-1, with TRBD1 as a possible D gene (6 bases). The germline CDR1 and CDR2 sequences are SGHRS and YFSETQ. Trimming removed 3 bases from V and 6 bases from J, with 10 bases in between. CDR3 length: 14 residues. In DNA, the CDR3 is TGCGCCAGCAGCTGGGACACTTTTAATTCACCCCTCCACTTT. Its protein product is CASSWDTFNSPLHF.